Listed below are T cell receptor beta chains from one sample, sequenced in a study of blood T cell repertoires in COVID-19. Assay used: immunoSEQ multiplex PCR; TCRdb lists only in-frame clones, some missing. The data show under 150,000 clones, around 87% seen once. Sequenced sample: peripheral blood. These receptors were collected from a woman in her thirties or forties with acute or convalescent COVID-19. Both conserved end residues are part of each CDR3. The D gene is left open where the match is weak. Clone sizes are given selectively: once, few, many, or a class where the clone is expanded.

D: NA
V: TRBV16
size: NA
J: TRBJ1-1
DNA: TGTGCCAGCAGCCAATGGGGGGGGGACACTGAAGCTTTCTTT
CDR3: CASSQWGGDTEAFF

D: TRBD1
V: TRBV7-9
size: NA
J: TRBJ1-5
DNA: TGTGCCAGCAGCCGGACAGGGATTACCAATCAGCCCCAGCATTTT
CDR3: CASSRTGITNQPQHF

D: TRBD1
V: TRBV11-2
size: NA
J: TRBJ1-6
DNA: TGTGCCAGCAGCTTGGCTTCCGGGACAGGGAATTCACCCCTCCACTTT
CDR3: CASSLASGTGNSPLHF

D: TRBD2
V: TRBV6-4
size: NA
J: TRBJ2-1
DNA: TGTGCCAGCAGTGACTCTAGCGGGGTTTCCTACAATGAGCAGTTCTTC
CDR3: CASSDSSGVSYNEQFF

D: NA
V: TRBV2
size: NA
J: TRBJ2-7
DNA: TGTGCCAGCAAGGGGGGCGGGAGTCTAGGGGAGCAGTACTTC
CDR3: CASKGGGSLGEQYF

D: NA
V: TRBV3-1/TRBV3-2
size: once
J: TRBJ2-7
DNA: TGTGCCAGCAGCCAAGAACACCGGGAACGGGGGGCCCTTGAGCATTACGAGCAGTACTTC
CDR3: CASSQEHRERGALEHYEQYF

D: TRBD2
V: TRBV14
size: NA
J: TRBJ2-5
DNA: TGTGCCAGCAACGATCTAGCGGAGCAAGAGACCCAGTACTTC
CDR3: CASNDLAEQETQYF

D: NA
V: TRBV6-5
size: NA
J: TRBJ1-2
DNA: TGTGCCAGCAGTTACTCGCTGGGCAGAGACTATGGCTACACCTTC
CDR3: CASSYSLGRDYGYTF

D: TRBD1
V: TRBV7-2
size: NA
J: TRBJ1-2
DNA: TGTGCCAGCAGCGGGGGACAGGGAGGGTTTGGCTACACCTTC
CDR3: CASSGGQGGFGYTF

D: TRBD1
V: TRBV9
size: NA
J: TRBJ2-7
DNA: TGTGCCAGCAGCGTAGGGATCGGACAGGCCAAGGACGAGCAGTACTTC
CDR3: CASSVGIGQAKDEQYF

D: TRBD1
V: TRBV5-3
size: once
J: TRBJ1-5
DNA: TGTGCCAGAAGCTTCAGGACAGGGGAGGGACAGCCCCAGCATTTT
CDR3: CARSFRTGEGQPQHF

D: NA
V: TRBV19
size: NA
J: TRBJ1-6
DNA: TGTGCCAGTAGTAGGAGCCGGAATAATTCACCCCTCCACTTT
CDR3: CASSRSRNNSPLHF

D: NA
V: TRBV5-4
size: NA
J: TRBJ1-1
DNA: TGTGCCAGCAGCTTGGCCATCCAGAACACTGAAGCTTTCTTT
CDR3: CASSLAIQNTEAFF

D: TRBD2
V: TRBV4-1
size: NA
J: TRBJ2-3
DNA: TGCGCCAGCAGCTTTGAGCGGGAGACAGATACGCAGTATTTT
CDR3: CASSFERETDTQYF

D: NA
V: TRBV15
size: NA
J: TRBJ1-1
DNA: TGTGCCACCAGCTTTTCGAGGGGGGGCACTGAAGCTTTCTTT
CDR3: CATSFSRGGTEAFF

D: TRBD1
V: TRBV7-8
size: NA
J: TRBJ1-4
DNA: TGTGCCAGCACCAGGACAGGGGGACGCGAAAAACTGTTTTTT
CDR3: CASTRTGGREKLFF

D: TRBD1
V: TRBV2
size: NA
J: TRBJ2-7
DNA: TGTGCCAGTCTCACTGGACAGGGTTCCTACGAGCAGTACTTC
CDR3: CASLTGQGSYEQYF

D: TRBD2
V: TRBV5-4
size: NA
J: TRBJ2-7
DNA: TGTGCCAGCAGCTTGGACGGACTAGCCGGAGGTGAAGGGTACGAGCAGTACTTC
CDR3: CASSLDGLAGGEGYEQYF

D: NA
V: TRBV5-1
size: NA
J: TRBJ2-2
DNA: TGCGCCAGCAGATTTTTCAGCACCGGGGAGCTGTTTTTT
CDR3: CASRFFSTGELFF

D: TRBD2
V: TRBV19
size: NA
J: TRBJ2-1
DNA: TGTGCCAGTCTCGAGGCGGGAGGCCGCAATGAGCAGTTCTTC
CDR3: CASLEAGGRNEQFF

D: NA
V: TRBV30
size: NA
J: TRBJ1-1
DNA: TGTGCCTGGAGTGCCCCAAACACTGAAGCTTTCTTT
CDR3: CAWSAPNTEAFF

D: TRBD1
V: TRBV5-1
size: NA
J: TRBJ2-4
DNA: TGCGCCAGCAGCTTGGGCAGACAGGGGGTTGGGGCCAAAAACATTCAGTACTTC
CDR3: CASSLGRQGVGAKNIQYF

D: NA
V: TRBV28
size: NA
J: TRBJ1-2
DNA: TGTGCCAGCAGTCCCTATAACAGGGCTAACTATGGCTACACCTTC
CDR3: CASSPYNRANYGYTF

D: TRBD2
V: TRBV7-2
size: NA
J: TRBJ2-7
DNA: TGTGCCAGCAGCGTGACTAGCGGGAGCTCCTACGAGCAGTACTTC
CDR3: CASSVTSGSSYEQYF

D: TRBD2
V: TRBV10-3
size: few
J: TRBJ2-2
DNA: TGTGCCATCAGTGAGTCCCTAGCGGCTGGCGGGGAGCTGTTTTTT
CDR3: CAISESLAAGGELFF

D: TRBD1
V: TRBV6-5
size: NA
J: TRBJ1-4
DNA: TGTGCCAGCAGAACGACAGGGCCAAATGAAAAACTGTTTTTT
CDR3: CASRTTGPNEKLFF

D: NA
V: TRBV7-9
size: NA
J: TRBJ2-7
DNA: TGTGCCAGCAGCTTAGCACAGGTTAGATCCTACGAGCAGTACTTC
CDR3: CASSLAQVRSYEQYF

D: TRBD2
V: TRBV30
size: NA
J: TRBJ2-3
DNA: TGTGCCTGGAAGCGAGCGGGAGCGAGAGATACGCAGTATTTT
CDR3: CAWKRAGARDTQYF

D: TRBD1
V: TRBV6-5
size: NA
J: TRBJ2-1
DNA: TGTGCCAGCGCCTCCTGGGCCGCAGGGGGCAATGAGCAGTTCTTC
CDR3: CASASWAAGGNEQFF

D: TRBD1
V: TRBV10-3
size: NA
J: TRBJ1-2
DNA: TGTGCCATCAGTGAGGACCCCCGGGACAGGGACACTGGCTACACCTTC
CDR3: CAISEDPRDRDTGYTF

D: NA
V: TRBV27
size: NA
J: TRBJ1-5
DNA: TGTGCCAGCAGCCTTGGGCTCGACCAGCCCCAGCATTTT
CDR3: CASSLGLDQPQHF

D: TRBD2
V: TRBV4-2
size: NA
J: TRBJ2-1
DNA: TGTGCCAGCAGCCAAGTACTAGCGGGAGTCACCAATGAGCAGTTCTTC
CDR3: CASSQVLAGVTNEQFF